A single sample gave rise to the 30 T cell receptor beta chains below, sequenced in a study of T-cell reconstitution after alpha-beta-depleted transplantation in children. Construction of the TCRbeta library involved unique molecular identifiers. Via MiXCR, TCRdb re-called the PCR reads, giving one row per CDR3 protein. The sample records 90,000 to 120,000 distinct CDR3 sequences, almost 6.5% being singletons. The sequencing here drew on PBMCs, mostly from graft donor cells, taken 360 days after TCRalphabeta/CD19-depleted stem cell transplant. These receptors were taken from a male patient between 2 and 9 years old who had a stem cell transplant for acute lymphoblastic leukemia, so the T cells may come from the graft donor.

Concerning this clonotype: Germline is not matched at one junction end, which may reflect a read error. J is TRBJ2-7 and V is TRBV10-3; 10 nucleotides match TRBD1. CDR3 length equals 15 residues. Per the germline V gene, CDR1 is ENHRY and CDR2 is SYGVKD. The CDR3 is CAISAGGTGAHDQYF. CDR3 bases: TGTGCCATCAGTGCTGGGGGGACAGGGGCGCACGACCAGTACTTC.

This clonotype was counted at least ten times. The rearrangement links TRBV20-1 to TRBJ2-5, with 7 bases that match TRBD2. J lost 7 bases, V lost 3 bases, and 14 bases had no gene match. CDR1 is DFQATT and CDR2 is SNEGSKA in the germline V gene (reference sequence). This CDR3 contains 15 residues. As DNA, the CDR3 is TGCAGTGCTAGTGAAACGGGGGGTGCTCTAGGGACCCAGTACTTC. Translated, it gives CSASETGGALGTQYF.

V usage is TRBV20-1 and J usage is TRBJ1-5, with TRBD1 as a possible D gene (5 bases). The CDR3 loop spans 16 amino acids. CDR1 and CDR2 (germline): DFQATT, SNEGSKA (reference sequence). Deletions cut 0 bases from V and 1 base from J, with 13 bases between. CDR3 sequence reads: CSARDSGKGSNQPQHF. CDR3 bases: TGCAGTGCTAGAGACTCCGGAAAGGGGAGCAATCAGCCCCAGCATTTT.

This clonotype turned up a few times. The DNA for the CDR3 is TGTGCCAGCAGCCAGGCCTTCAGCCTCTATGGCTACACCTTC. Translated, it gives CASSQAFSLYGYTF. This sequence joins TRBV28 and TRBJ1-2; D is ambiguous. Deletions cut 6 bases from V and 4 bases from J, with 15 bases between. The CDR3 is 14 residues long. Germline-derived CDR1 and CDR2 are MDHEN and SYDVKM.

This chain joins TRBV6-2 or TRBV6-3 and TRBJ1-4, with D possibly matching TRBD1 (6 bases). Trimming pared 2 bases from V and 6 bases from J, leaving 22 bases between. Germline V gene data show CDR1 as MNHEY and CDR2 as SVGEGT. The CDR3 is made up of 18 amino acids. The CDR3 here is CASSYHHPLDRRYEKLFF. The CDR3 nucleotides are TGTGCCAGCAGTTACCATCATCCTCTAGACAGGCGGTATGAAAAACTGTTTTTT.

The genes are TRBV2 and TRBJ2-7; TRBD1 or TRBD2 may be the D gene (6 bases each). The germline V and J ends were trimmed by 9 bases and 6 bases, with 18 bases remaining between them. The CDR3 covers 13 residues. From germline, CDR1 is SNHLY and CDR2 FYNNEI. The CDR3 here is CARWAGGPGEQYF. The DNA of the CDR3 is TGTGCCAGATGGGCTGGGGGGCCGGGCGAGCAGTACTTC.

This clonotype was detected ten times or more. The gene calls are TRBV4-3 and TRBJ1-6; perhaps TRBD1 as D (5 bases). This CDR3 spans 13 amino acids. V lost 5 bases to trimming and J lost 7 bases, with 9 bases between them. CDR1 LGHNA and CDR2 YSLEER come from the germline V gene. This CDR3 is CASSNRQNSPLHF. The CDR3 nucleotides read TGCGCCAGCAGCAATCGACAGAATTCACCCCTCCACTTT.

In its sample, this clonotype was seen many times. CDR3 sequence (DNA): TGTGCCAGCAGCTTCCTTAGTGGGATTGACGAGCAGTACTTC. Translated, it gives CASSFLSGIDEQYF. The chain has TRBV7-9 and TRBJ2-7; no clear D. The CDR3 has 14 amino acids. Per the germline V gene, CDR1 is SEHNR and CDR2 is FQNEAQ (reference sequence). V lost 3 bases and J lost 5, with 14 bases in between.

This clonotype was seen many times. This sequence joins TRBV24-1 and TRBJ2-5; TRBD1 might be the D (7 bases). CDR3 length equals 15 residues. The V end was cut by 1 base, the J end by 4 bases, with 12 bases between. Germline-derived CDR1 and CDR2 are KGHDR and SFDVKD. The CDR3 is CATSDFGTAGETQYF. The CDR3 bases are TGTGCCACCAGTGATTTCGGGACAGCGGGAGAGACCCAGTACTTC.

This clonotype was picked up many times. V gene TRBV28 combines with J gene TRBJ2-7; unclear D gene. Per the germline V gene, CDR1 is MDHEN and CDR2 is SYDVKM. Trimming removed 1 base from V and 5 bases from J, with 0 bases in between. This CDR3 comprises 10 residues. DNA for the CDR3: TGTGCCAGCAGTTTATACGAGCAGTACTTC. It codes for CASSLYEQYF.

V gene TRBV10-3 combines with J gene TRBJ1-5; no clear D. Trimming took off 0 bases at V and 4 bases at J, with 7 bases between the two ends. The CDR3 has 14 amino acids. Germline loops: CDR1 ENHRY, CDR2 SYGVKD. CDR3 bases: TGTGCCATCAGTGAGTCCTCCAGTAATCAGCCCCAGCATTTT. Encoded protein: CAISESSSNQPQHF.

This clonotype has a handful of counts. The V gene is TRBV4-3, the J gene TRBJ2-5, with D unclear. There are 13 residues in the CDR3. V lost 7 bases and J lost 3, with 12 bases in between. From germline, CDR1 is LGHNA and CDR2 YSLEER. The chain's CDR3 is CASKGRTEETQYF. CDR3 DNA sequence: TGCGCCAGCAAGGGTAGGACCGAAGAGACCCAGTACTTC.

In this sample, this clonotype turned up many times. The chain carries TRBV28 and TRBJ1-2; D uncertain. Germline values: CDR1 MDHEN, CDR2 SYDVKM. With 6 bases removed from V and 0 bases from J, the gap between germline ends came to 8 bases. The CDR3 contains 13 residues. The CDR3 region is CASSFNTNYGYTF. The CDR3 DNA follows: TGTGCCAGCAGCTTCAATACTAACTATGGCTACACCTTC.

This clonotype appeared many times. V is TRBV4-2 and J is TRBJ2-1; 8 nucleotides align to TRBD2. Germline CDR1 LGHNA, CDR2 YNFKEQ. The CDR3 runs to 16 residues. Unmatched junction bases numbered 6, after V lost 0 bases and J lost 5 bases. The CDR3 nucleotides read TGTGCCAGCAGCCAAGATCCGGGAGGGCAAAACAATGAGCAGTTCTTC. Translated, it gives CASSQDPGGQNNEQFF.

The chain combines TRBV9 with TRBJ2-5; D gene uncertain. The ends were cut back, 4 bases at V and 7 bases at J, with 11 bases in the middle. This CDR3 spans 12 amino acids. The germline gives CDR1 SGDLS, CDR2 YYNGEE. The CDR3 coding sequence is TGTGCCAGCAGCCCTCGGCCGGGGACCCAGTACTTC. Encoded protein: CASSPRPGTQYF.

The rearrangement links TRBV9 to TRBJ2-1; 10 positions agree with TRBD2. Germline V CDR1 and CDR2: SGDLS, YYNGEE. The CDR3 runs to 16 residues. V lost 1 base, J lost 8 bases, and 9 bases stayed unmatched. In DNA, the CDR3 is TGTGCCAGCAGCGTATGGGGACTAGCGTTTGTTGATGAGCAGTTCTTC. Translated: CASSVWGLAFVDEQFF.

The rearrangement joins TRBV27 to TRBJ2-5; 9 bases fit TRBD1. The CDR3 covers 15 residues. Unmatched junction bases numbered 7, after V lost 4 bases and J lost 4 bases. Germline CDR1 and CDR2: MNHEY and SMNVEV (reference sequence). The CDR3 reads CASSYRDRDGETQYF. As DNA, the CDR3 is TGTGCCAGCAGTTACAGGGACAGGGATGGAGAGACCCAGTACTTC.

This clonotype was counted between two and nine times. The V and J genes are TRBV7-2 and TRBJ2-7, with D maybe TRBD1 (6 bases). Deletions cut 5 bases from V and 2 bases from J, with 19 bases between. Per germline, CDR1 SGHTA and CDR2 FQGNSA. This CDR3 is 16 amino acids long. This CDR3 is CASSVRSGNRAYEQYF. CDR3 bases: TGTGCCAGCAGCGTACGCTCGGGAAACAGGGCCTACGAGCAGTACTTC.

This clonotype appeared a few times. This chain connects TRBV20-1 to TRBJ1-5; 8 bases agree with TRBD1. This CDR3 contains 14 residues. Germline V gene sequence: CDR1 DFQATT, CDR2 SNEGSKA (reference sequence). The ends lost 4 bases at V and 4 bases at J; junction bases unmatched: 6. The CDR3 is CSAMIQGGNQPQHF. CDR3 sequence (DNA): TGCAGTGCTATGATACAGGGGGGTAATCAGCCCCAGCATTTT.

This clonotype has a handful of counts. This chain joins TRBV9 and TRBJ1-2; 12 bases match TRBD1. CDR1 is SGDLS, CDR2 YYNGEE, per germline. The CDR3 totals 18 residues. V was pared by 3 bases and J by 1 base, with 10 bases of the junction left unmatched. The DNA of the CDR3 is TGTGCCAGCAGCGGCCGGGACAGGGGGCGAGAGTTTAACTATGGCTACACCTTC. Protein sequence: CASSGRDRGREFNYGYTF.

This clonotype was picked up many times. The J gene is TRBJ1-1, the V gene TRBV7-8; a possible D gene is TRBD1 (5 bases). Germline CDR1 is SGHVS and CDR2 is FQNEAQ. Trimming left V 1 base short and J 10 bases short, with 13 bases between. The CDR3 extends over 13 amino acids. The CDR3 is CASSLGIGEGAFF. CDR3 bases: TGTGCCAGCAGCTTAGGAATAGGGGAGGGAGCTTTCTTT.

The sample holds a few counts of this clonotype. The chain links TRBV6-5 to TRBJ2-5; 9 bases fit TRBD1. J lost 5 bases, V lost 2 bases, and 9 bases had no gene match. Germline lookup yields CDR1 MNHEY and CDR2 SVGAGI. The CDR3 is 16 residues long. The CDR3 sequence is CASSYGGDREDETQYF. The CDR3 DNA follows: TGTGCCAGCAGTTACGGGGGGGACAGGGAGGATGAGACCCAGTACTTC.

Ten or more counts support this clonotype. V is TRBV28 and J is TRBJ2-7; D possibly matches TRBD1 or TRBD2 (5 bases each). Trimming cost V 7 bases and J 6 bases, with 16 bases left between them. Germline-derived CDR1 and CDR2 are MDHEN and SYDVKM. The CDR3 length is 13 residues. CDR3 in amino acids: CASTLGRLGEQYF. CDR3 DNA: TGTGCCAGCACCCTGGGACGGTTGGGCGAGCAGTACTTC.

This clonotype was counted at least ten times. CDR3 loop: CASRSTGLDTQYF. CDR3 nucleotides: TGTGCCAGCAGATCCACAGGGTTAGATACGCAGTATTTT. The rearrangement links TRBV28 to TRBJ2-3, with a tentative D call TRBD1 (6 bases). Germline V gives CDR1 MDHEN, CDR2 SYDVKM. This CDR3 has 13 amino acids. V shed 6 bases and J shed 5 bases, with 12 bases lying between them.

This clonotype was seen many times. This sequence joins TRBV12-3 or TRBV12-4 and TRBJ2-5; the D gene is possibly TRBD2 (6 bases). The CDR3 contains 14 residues. V shed 6 bases and J shed 2 bases, with 13 bases lying between them. As DNA, the CDR3 is TGTGCCAGCAGCTGGACTGGGGGGCAAGAGACCCAGTACTTC. This codes for CASSWTGGQETQYF.

The V and J genes are TRBV4-3 and TRBJ1-2, with D possibly matching TRBD1 (6 bases). The V gene's germline CDR1 is LGHNA and CDR2 YSLEER. The CDR3 covers 14 residues. Trimming took 3 bases from V and 3 from J, leaving 11 bases between them. The CDR3 spells CASSQARGDYGYTF. For the CDR3, the DNA is TGCGCCAGCAGCCAGGCCAGGGGAGACTATGGCTACACCTTC.

The table lists this clonotype with many counts. This chain joins TRBV5-1 and TRBJ2-3, with a possible D match to TRBD2 (7 bases). Trimming pared 0 bases from V and 2 bases from J, leaving 13 bases between. The CDR3 spans 16 residues. The germline V gene has CDR1 SGHRS and CDR2 YFSETQ. The CDR3 loop reads CASSLGPRGPTDTQYF. The CDR3 DNA sequence: TGCGCCAGCAGCTTGGGGCCGCGGGGGCCCACAGATACGCAGTATTTT.

This chain links TRBV7-2 with TRBJ2-1, with 13 positions matching TRBD2. This CDR3 contains 17 residues. Trimming at V came to 5 bases and at J to 0 bases, leaving 4 bases not matched to a gene. Germline V lookup: CDR1 SGHTA, CDR2 FQGNSA. The DNA of the CDR3 is TGTGCCAGCAGCACACTAGCGGGGGGGAACTCCTACAATGAGCAGTTCTTC. It encodes CASSTLAGGNSYNEQFF.

The sample holds many counts of this clonotype. This rearrangement joins TRBV4-3 to TRBJ1-1, with D possibly matching TRBD1 (5 bases). The germline V and J ends were trimmed by 5 bases and 5 bases, with 12 bases remaining between them. The length of the CDR3 is 13 residues. Germline lookup yields CDR1 LGHNA and CDR2 YSLEER. The DNA for the CDR3 is TGCGCCAGCAGCTTGGGATCAGGGACTGAAGCTTTCTTT. Translation gives CASSLGSGTEAFF.

Ten or more counts support this clonotype. This chain joins TRBV7-9 and TRBJ2-7; unclear D gene. Germline CDR1 and CDR2: SEHNR and FQNEAQ (reference sequence). The CDR3 runs to 11 residues. Trimming shortened V by 5 bases and J by 1 base, and 3 bases separated the two germline ends. The CDR3, as DNA: TGTGCCAGCAGCCGGTCCTACGAGCAGTACTTC. Translating gives CASSRSYEQYF.